This record covers a single TCR beta chain. The antigen remains unidentified. This specimen comes from a study of cytomegalovirus exposure and HLA in healthy donors. Study-level results: Later, an analysis found that TCR clusters from the first cohort tended to co-occur in the roughly 110 validation repertoires. Researchers catalogued 160 or so TCR beta chains as cytomegalovirus-associated.

Repertoires were generated with immunoSEQ multiplex PCR, while TCRdb's copy carries only in-frame clones and drops some. The sample contains some 98,000 clones, more than 85% of which appear only once. The V gene's germline CDR1 is MDHEN and CDR2 SYDVKM. The V and J ends lost 5 bases and 6 bases, in that order; junction bases with no gene match: 7. The CDR3 extends over 15 amino acids. The clonotype comes from a man aged 18 to 30 in good health and CMV-seropositive. Material for sequencing was PBMCs. The chain recombines TRBV28 with TRBJ1-5, with 10 nucleotides matching TRBD1. CDR3 DNA sequence: TGTGCCAGCAGTATGCGACAGGGGGCGGCTCAGCCCCAGCATTTT. This encodes CASSMRQGAAQPQHF.